These 12 T cell receptor beta chains originate from one sample sequenced in a study of CD8+ T cells in alopecia areata. In each case, RNA was isolated and then reverse transcribed into cDNA as the sequencing template. Using immunoSEQ multiplex PCR, the repertoire was profiled, and TCRdb retains in-frame clones only, with some absent. The sample gives some 130,000 clones, roughly 58% of which show up once; roughly 4.5% is in the top ten. The specimen was CD4+ T cells sorted from blood, collected at week 0. These receptor sequences come from a human donor with alopecia areata.

This clone was observed a few times. This chain joins TRBV25-1 and TRBJ2-4; tentatively, D is TRBD2 (5 bases). V lost 1 base and J 8 bases, leaving 9 bases between the germline ends. The CDR3 runs to 13 residues. Germline assignment: CDR1 MGHDK and CDR2 SYGVNS. For the CDR3, the DNA is TGTGCCAGCAGTGAATCCGGGGTTTACATTCAGTACTTC. Translating it yields CASSESGVYIQYF.

The V and J genes are TRBV5-6 and TRBJ1-5; no clear D gene. CDR1 and CDR2 (germline): SGHDT, YYEEEE. The CDR3 totals 13 residues. V was shortened by 4 bases and J by 4 bases, with 9 bases between the two germline ends. This chain's CDR3 is CASSQYGNQPQHF. Here the CDR3 DNA reads TGTGCCAGCAGCCAGTATGGGAATCAGCCCCAGCATTTT. Supplemented by reference TRBV5-6 and TRBJ1-5, the full variable domain reads DAGVTQSPTHLIKTRGQQVTLRCSPKSGHDTVSWYQQALGQGPQFIFQYYEEEERQRGNFPDRFSGHQFPNYSSELNVNALLLGDSALYLCASSQYGNQPQHFGDGTRLSIL.

This chain uses TRBV5-4 with TRBJ1-2, with D tentatively TRBD1 (6 bases). V was pared by 3 bases and J by 6 bases, with 12 bases between. Per the germline V gene, CDR1 is SGHNT and CDR2 is YYREEE (reference sequence). The CDR3 sequence is 13 residues long. CDR3 in amino acids: CASSWTDFDGYTF. For the CDR3, the DNA is TGTGCCAGCAGCTGGACAGATTTTGATGGCTACACCTTC.

This clone was found a few times. The chain carries TRBV25-1 and TRBJ2-7; tentatively, D is TRBD2 (6 bases). The CDR3 is 15 amino acids. Per the germline V gene, CDR1 is MGHDK and CDR2 is SYGVNS. The ends were cut back, 2 bases at V and 0 bases at J, with 11 bases in the middle. The CDR3: CASSESRGNSYEQYF. In DNA, the CDR3 is TGTGCCAGCAGTGAAAGTCGGGGGAACTCCTACGAGCAGTACTTC.

The gene calls are TRBV4-3 and TRBJ2-7; the match to TRBD2 covers 11 bases. V gave up 6 bases and J gave up 5 bases; unmatched junction bases: 3. Germline CDR1 and CDR2: LGHNA and YSLEER. The CDR3 is made up of 13 amino acids. This CDR3 is CASSTSGGDEQYF. The CDR3, as DNA: TGCGCCAGCAGTACTAGCGGGGGTGACGAGCAGTACTTC.

This clone was picked up a small number of times. The rearrangement links TRBV6-6 to TRBJ2-1; D perhaps matches TRBD2 (6 bases). Germline CDR1 MNHNY, CDR2 SVGAGI (reference sequence). The CDR3 is 13 amino acids. With 8 bases removed from V and 7 bases from J, the gap between germline ends came to 15 bases. CDR3 region: CASEWGAGNEQFF. The DNA for the CDR3 is TGTGCCAGCGAGTGGGGCGCGGGGAATGAGCAGTTCTTC.

This chain links TRBV5-1 with TRBJ2-1, with 9 bases matching TRBD1. There are 16 residues in the CDR3. Germline V CDR1 and CDR2: SGHRS, YFSETQ. V shed 2 bases and J 7 bases; nucleotides not matched to a gene: 10. DNA for the CDR3: TGCGCCAGCAGCTTTCTTTCGGGACAGGGACAGAATGAGCAGTTCTTC. Protein sequence: CASSFLSGQGQNEQFF.

This chain connects TRBV10-3 to TRBJ2-1; 12 nucleotides align to TRBD2. After removal of 4 bases from V and 5 bases from J, the junction contained 6 bases not matched to a gene. The CDR3 sequence is 16 residues long. Germline V gives CDR1 ENHRY, CDR2 SYGVKD. For the CDR3, the DNA is TGTGCCATCAGTGTAAATAGACTAGCGGGAGACAATGAGCAGTTCTTC. Amino acids: CAISVNRLAGDNEQFF.

The V gene is TRBV29-1, the J gene TRBJ2-5; 7 nucleotides line up with TRBD2. V gave up 4 bases and J gave up 10 bases; unmatched junction bases: 12. The germline gives CDR1 SQVTM, CDR2 ANQGSEA. The CDR3 loop spans 13 amino acids. CDR3 sequence (DNA): TGCAGCGTTGCCCCTACCAGTCGGGGGGACCAGTACTTC. As protein: CSVAPTSRGDQYF.

This clone has just a few counts. This chain links TRBV7-9 with TRBJ1-1; TRBD1 is a possible D gene (6 bases). The germline V gene encodes CDR1 SEHNR and CDR2 FQNEAQ (reference sequence). This CDR3 has 12 residues. Trimming cost V 3 bases and J 10 bases, with 12 bases left between them. The CDR3 here is CASSLVQGGAFF. The CDR3 DNA is TGTGCCAGCAGCTTGGTACAGGGTGGAGCTTTCTTT.

The rearrangement joins TRBV2 to TRBJ2-3; tentative D call: TRBD1 (6 bases). The germline gives CDR1 SNHLY, CDR2 FYNNEI. The CDR3 is 13 residues long. The V and J ends lost 9 bases and 4 bases respectively, with 14 bases between them. The chain's CDR3 is CASQPQGPDTQYF. CDR3 in DNA: TGTGCCAGTCAACCGCAGGGGCCAGATACGCAGTATTTT.

This clone was counted only a few times. This chain links TRBV30 with TRBJ2-7; D tentatively reads TRBD1 or TRBD2 (5 bases each). Germline CDR1 GTSNPN, CDR2 SVGIG (reference sequence). Trimming left V 4 bases short and J 5 bases short, with 15 bases between. CDR3 length: 13 residues. The CDR3 loop is CAWTVRGTHEQYF. The CDR3 nucleotides are TGTGCCTGGACGGTAAGAGGGACGCACGAGCAGTACTTC.